These T cell receptor beta chains were read from a single sample in a study of cytomegalovirus exposure and HLA in healthy donors. Clones were sequenced by immunoSEQ multiplex PCR, and TCRdb holds only the in-frame ones, with some missing. The profile shows around 150,000 clones, roughly 81% of them singletons. The source material was PBMCs. The receptors originated from a man between 18 and 29 years old in good health and CMV-seropositive. The CDR3 runs from the conserved cysteine through the conserved F or W. D genes are given only for firm matches. Size values are once, few and many counts, or a class for expanded clones, and some rows have none.

CDR3: CASSQDRSSGGGRNEQFF; DNA: TGCGCCAGCAGCCAAGATAGGTCTAGCGGGGGGGGCCGCAATGAGCAGTTCTTC; V: TRBV4-3; D: TRBD2; J: TRBJ2-1; size: once
CDR3: CATSPGFWETQYF; DNA: TGTGCCACCTCCCCAGGGTTTTGGGAGACCCAGTACTTC; V: TRBV5-6; D: NA; J: TRBJ2-5; size: once
CDR3: CASSLRPGVAYSGNTIYF; DNA: TGTGCCAGCAGCTTAAGGCCGGGAGTCGCATACTCTGGAAACACCATATATTTT; V: TRBV11-2; D: NA; J: TRBJ1-3; size: NA
CDR3: CASSFTGQGVGNEQFF; DNA: TGTGCCAGCAGCTTTACGGGACAGGGAGTAGGGAATGAGCAGTTCTTC; V: TRBV7-3; D: TRBD1; J: TRBJ2-1; size: NA
CDR3: CASSVGKGTEAFF; DNA: TGTGCCAGCTCCGTTGGTAAGGGGACTGAAGCTTTCTTT; V: TRBV18; D: NA; J: TRBJ1-1; size: NA
CDR3: CASSLSGGLNEQFF; DNA: TGTGCCAGCAGCTTATCGGGGGGGCTCAATGAGCAGTTCTTC; V: TRBV7-9; D: TRBD2; J: TRBJ2-1; size: NA
CDR3: CASSLDRGPGNTIYF; DNA: TGTGCCAGCAGCTTGGACAGGGGACCTGGAAACACCATATATTTT; V: TRBV5-4; D: TRBD1; J: TRBJ1-3; size: NA
CDR3: CASSLKFRDYGYTF; DNA: TGTGCCAGCAGTTTAAAGTTTCGAGACTATGGCTACACCTTC; V: TRBV27; D: NA; J: TRBJ1-2; size: NA
CDR3: CASSLGGGTGELFF; DNA: TGTGCCAGCAGCTTGGGAGGGGGCACCGGGGAGCTGTTTTTT; V: TRBV5-4; D: NA; J: TRBJ2-2; size: NA
CDR3: CASSSQGVNTEAFF; DNA: TGTGCCAGCAGCTCCCAGGGGGTGAACACTGAAGCTTTCTTT; V: TRBV7-2; D: TRBD1; J: TRBJ1-1; size: NA
CDR3: CASRYLDRVNTEAFF; DNA: TGTGCCAGCAGATACCTGGACAGGGTCAACACTGAAGCTTTCTTT; V: TRBV6-6; D: TRBD1; J: TRBJ1-1; size: NA
CDR3: CAISDRRGVAYGYTF; DNA: TGTGCCATCAGTGATAGGCGGGGGGTTGCCTATGGCTACACCTTC; V: TRBV10-3; D: NA; J: TRBJ1-2; size: NA
CDR3: CASSSLLGSTDTQYF; DNA: TGTGCCAGCAGTTCTCTCCTAGGTTCCACAGATACGCAGTATTTT; V: TRBV6-5; D: NA; J: TRBJ2-3; size: few
CDR3: CASSGEVRGYEQYF; DNA: TGTGCCAGCAGCGGGGAGGTACGGGGTTACGAGCAGTACTTC; V: TRBV5-6; D: NA; J: TRBJ2-7; size: once
CDR3: CASSFLLAGGSTDTQYF; DNA: TGTGCCAGCAGCTTTTTACTAGCGGGGGGTAGCACAGATACGCAGTATTTT; V: TRBV5-4; D: TRBD2; J: TRBJ2-3; size: NA
CDR3: CATSRDLNQPQHF; DNA: TGTGCCACCAGCAGAGACCTCAATCAGCCCCAGCATTTT; V: TRBV15; D: NA; J: TRBJ1-5; size: NA
CDR3: CATSRDQGAHEQYF; DNA: TGTGCCACCAGCAGAGATCAGGGGGCCCACGAGCAGTACTTC; V: TRBV15; D: TRBD1; J: TRBJ2-7; size: NA
CDR3: CASSSGQGEKPLHF; DNA: TGTGCCAGCAGCTCCGGACAGGGGGAAAAACCCCTCCACTTT; V: TRBV7-9; D: TRBD1; J: TRBJ1-6; size: NA
CDR3: CASRGTGSSPLHF; DNA: TGTGCCAGCAGGGGGACAGGTAGTTCACCCCTCCACTTT; V: TRBV6-5; D: TRBD1; J: TRBJ1-6; size: once
CDR3: CASSVSETESSYEQYF; DNA: TGTGCCAGCAGCGTCTCGGAGACAGAGTCCTCCTACGAGCAGTACTTC; V: TRBV9; D: NA; J: TRBJ2-7; size: NA
CDR3: CATSLLTGTPTNEKLFF; DNA: TGTGCCACTTCACTGCTAACCGGGACACCAACTAATGAAAAACTGTTTTTT; V: TRBV19; D: NA; J: TRBJ1-4; size: NA
CDR3: CASSVDGTNTGELFF; DNA: TGTGCCAGCAGCGTAGACGGGACGAACACCGGGGAGCTGTTTTTT; V: TRBV9; D: NA; J: TRBJ2-2; size: NA
CDR3: CSVGTDLSTEAFF; DNA: TGCAGCGTCGGGACAGACTTGAGCACTGAAGCTTTCTTT; V: TRBV29-1; D: TRBD1; J: TRBJ1-1; size: NA
CDR3: CAWSLQGLSTPYEQYF; DNA: TGTGCCTGGAGTCTACAAGGACTCTCAACCCCCTACGAGCAGTACTTC; V: TRBV30; D: NA; J: TRBJ2-7; size: few
CDR3: CASSASGTGSDTQYF; DNA: TGTGCCAGCAGCGCGTCCGGGACAGGGTCAGATACGCAGTATTTT; V: TRBV13; D: TRBD1; J: TRBJ2-3; size: NA
CDR3: CASSLVGSGGGETQYF; DNA: TGTGCCAGCAGCTTAGTCGGTAGCGGGGGAGGAGAGACCCAGTACTTC; V: TRBV13; D: TRBD2; J: TRBJ2-5; size: NA
CDR3: CASSIHGGGASYEQYF; DNA: TGTGCCAGCAGCATCCACGGCGGGGGGGCCTCCTACGAGCAGTACTTC; V: TRBV7-2; D: TRBD2; J: TRBJ2-7; size: NA
CDR3: CASSPDFTATDTQYF; DNA: TGTGCCAGCAGCCCGGATTTCACAGCCACAGATACGCAGTATTTT; V: TRBV9; D: NA; J: TRBJ2-3; size: NA
CDR3: CASSQEGQYYNSPLHF; DNA: TGCGCCAGCAGCCAAGAGGGCCAGTACTATAATTCACCCCTCCACTTT; V: TRBV4-3; D: NA; J: TRBJ1-6; size: NA